These T cell receptor beta chains were read from a single sample in a study of blood T cell repertoires in COVID-19. The method was immunoSEQ multiplex PCR; TCRdb's version includes in-frame clones alone and lacks a portion of them. Of roughly 340,000 clones in the sample, roughly 86% were seen once. The sequenced sample was PBMCs or T cells enriched from blood (not recorded which). The receptors here all came from a middle-aged man in a cohort exposed to, infected with or recovered from COVID-19 (not recorded which). CDR3s include the opening cysteine and the closing phenylalanine or tryptophan. The D gene is left open where the match is weak. The size of a clone is reported for some rows only, either as once, few or many, or as a class for expanded clones.

size: once; D: -; V: TRBV29-1; J: TRBJ1-5; CDR3: CSVEEYSGPQHF; DNA: TGCAGCGTTGAAGAGTATTCCGGGCCCCAGCATTTT
size: -; D: TRBD1; V: TRBV18; J: TRBJ1-4; CDR3: CASGRTGGNEKLFF; DNA: TGTGCCAGCGGTCGGACAGGGGGCAATGAAAAACTGTTTTTT
size: -; D: TRBD2; V: TRBV28; J: TRBJ2-3; CDR3: CASSSDPGLAGLDTQYF; DNA: TGTGCCAGCAGTTCAGATCCGGGACTAGCGGGTCTAGATACGCAGTATTTT
size: -; D: TRBD1; V: TRBV27; J: TRBJ2-3; CDR3: CASSIQGSTDTQYF; DNA: TGTGCCAGCAGTATACAGGGGAGCACAGATACGCAGTATTTT
size: -; D: -; V: TRBV18; J: TRBJ1-6; CDR3: CASSPPSGNNSPLHF; DNA: TGTGCCAGCTCACCACCTTCGGGGAATAATTCACCCCTCCACTTT
size: -; D: TRBD1; V: TRBV19; J: TRBJ1-2; CDR3: CASISTGGGYGYTF; DNA: TGTGCCAGTATTTCGACAGGGGGCGGCTATGGCTACACCTTC
size: -; D: TRBD2; V: TRBV7-6; J: TRBJ2-1; CDR3: CASSTGLAGYNEQFF; DNA: TGTGCCAGCAGCACTGGACTAGCGGGGTACAATGAGCAGTTCTTC
size: -; D: TRBD2; V: TRBV6-5; J: TRBJ2-5; CDR3: CASSTPTSGQETQYF; DNA: TGTGCCAGCAGTACACCCACTAGCGGGCAAGAGACCCAGTACTTC
size: -; D: TRBD2; V: TRBV5-1; J: TRBJ2-5; CDR3: CASSLSVAGGQETQYF; DNA: TGCGCCAGCAGCTTGTCAGTAGCGGGAGGGCAAGAGACCCAGTACTTC
size: -; D: -; V: TRBV19; J: TRBJ1-1; CDR3: CASSIGGVKDTEAFF; DNA: TGTGCCAGTAGTATAGGTGGAGTGAAGGACACTGAAGCTTTCTTT
size: -; D: TRBD1; V: TRBV10-3; J: TRBJ2-1; CDR3: CAISEPDRGQRIGQFF; DNA: TGTGCCATCAGTGAGCCGGACAGGGGGCAGCGAATCGGGCAGTTCTTC
size: -; D: -; V: TRBV29-1; J: TRBJ2-3; CDR3: CSVGRQGTDTQYF; DNA: TGCAGCGTTGGCCGGCAGGGGACAGATACGCAGTATTTT
size: few; D: TRBD2; V: TRBV7-2; J: TRBJ2-1; CDR3: CASSPRGTSGNEQFF; DNA: TGTGCCAGCAGCCCCAGGGGGACTAGCGGCAATGAGCAGTTCTTC
size: -; D: TRBD1; V: TRBV5-1; J: TRBJ2-7; CDR3: CASSLQPLTGGRYEQYF; DNA: TGCGCCAGCAGCTTGCAGCCCCTAACAGGGGGTAGGTACGAGCAGTACTTC
size: -; D: -; V: TRBV10-1; J: TRBJ2-1; CDR3: CASSETASAYNEQFF; DNA: TGCGCCAGCAGTGAGACGGCTAGCGCTTACAATGAGCAGTTCTTC
size: -; D: TRBD1; V: TRBV9; J: TRBJ1-1; CDR3: CASSYQGGSVNTEAFF; DNA: TGTGCCAGCAGCTACCAGGGGGGTTCGGTGAACACTGAAGCTTTCTTT
size: -; D: TRBD2; V: TRBV10-2; J: TRBJ2-1; CDR3: CASSEWRGSSYNEQFF; DNA: TGCGCCAGCAGTGAGTGGCGGGGGAGCTCCTACAATGAGCAGTTCTTC
size: -; D: -; V: TRBV27; J: TRBJ1-6; CDR3: CASSLSGGIRATHNSPLHF; DNA: TGTGCCAGCAGTTTATCGGGGGGAATCCGAGCGACCCATAATTCACCCCTCCACTTT
size: -; D: TRBD1; V: TRBV6-1; J: TRBJ1-4; CDR3: CASSEGRTGTRKLFF; DNA: TGTGCCAGCAGTGAAGGTCGGACAGGGACCCGAAAACTGTTTTTT
size: -; D: TRBD1; V: TRBV6-1; J: TRBJ1-5; CDR3: CASSETGGDQPQHF; DNA: TGTGCCAGCAGTGAAACAGGGGGCGATCAGCCCCAGCATTTT
size: -; D: -; V: TRBV19; J: TRBJ2-1; CDR3: CASSITQGPTYNEQFF; DNA: TGTGCCAGTAGTATCACCCAGGGTCCCACCTACAATGAGCAGTTCTTC
size: -; D: TRBD2; V: TRBV11-3; J: TRBJ2-1; CDR3: CASSLTGTSGNNEQFF; DNA: TGTGCCAGCAGCTTAACCGGGACTAGCGGGAACAATGAGCAGTTCTTC
size: -; D: -; V: TRBV18; J: TRBJ2-5; CDR3: CASSPPESLETQYF; DNA: TGTGCCAGCTCACCACCGGAGTCTCTAGAGACCCAGTACTTC
size: few; D: -; V: TRBV28; J: TRBJ1-2; CDR3: CASSLGVYGYTF; DNA: TGTGCCAGCAGTTTGGGCGTCTATGGCTACACCTTC
size: -; D: TRBD2; V: TRBV5-1; J: TRBJ2-3; CDR3: CASSVRPSGGTDTQYF; DNA: TGCGCCAGCAGCGTGAGGCCTAGCGGAGGCACAGATACGCAGTATTTT
size: -; D: -; V: TRBV23-1; J: TRBJ1-1; CDR3: CASSQSVGGTEAFF; DNA: TGCGCCAGCAGTCAATCGGTGGGAGGCACTGAAGCTTTCTTT
size: -; D: -; V: TRBV20-1; J: TRBJ2-5; CDR3: CSARDRAQYF; DNA: TGCAGTGCTAGAGACAGGGCCCAGTACTTC
size: few; D: -; V: TRBV9; J: TRBJ1-1; CDR3: CASSVGGGLGNTEAFF; DNA: TGTGCCAGCAGCGTAGGCGGGGGCCTGGGAAACACTGAAGCTTTCTTT
size: -; D: -; V: TRBV7-7; J: TRBJ2-3; CDR3: CASSSSVSTDTQYF; DNA: TGTGCCAGCAGCTCGAGCGTTAGCACAGATACGCAGTATTTT
size: once; D: -; V: TRBV10-3; J: TRBJ2-3; CDR3: CAISYRQADTQYF; DNA: TGTGCCATCAGTTACCGACAGGCAGATACGCAGTATTTT
size: -; D: -; V: TRBV18; J: TRBJ2-7; CDR3: CASSPGTSSGEQYF; DNA: TGTGCCAGCTCCCCCGGGACATCTTCGGGAGAGCAGTACTTC
size: -; D: -; V: TRBV30; J: TRBJ1-1; CDR3: CALEKTDRQEAFF; DNA: TGTGCCTTGGAAAAGACAGACCGCCAAGAAGCTTTCTTT
size: -; D: TRBD1; V: TRBV5-8; J: TRBJ1-4; CDR3: CASSFQYSYEHRGTNEKLFF; DNA: TGTGCCAGCAGCTTTCAATACTCGTATGAGCACAGGGGGACTAATGAAAAACTGTTTTTT
size: -; D: TRBD2; V: TRBV3-1/TRBV3-2; J: TRBJ2-2; CDR3: CASSQERREGRIGELFF; DNA: TGTGCCAGCAGCCAAGAGAGGCGGGAGGGCCGTATCGGGGAGCTGTTTTTT
size: -; D: TRBD2; V: TRBV28; J: TRBJ2-1; CDR3: CASRAGGPYNEQFF; DNA: TGTGCCAGCAGGGCGGGAGGGCCATACAATGAGCAGTTCTTC
size: -; D: TRBD2; V: TRBV10-1; J: TRBJ2-7; CDR3: CASSDGGVGEQYF; DNA: TGCGCCAGCAGTGATGGGGGGGTCGGCGAGCAGTACTTC
size: -; D: TRBD2; V: TRBV11-2; J: TRBJ2-7; CDR3: CASSFRREGDEQYF; DNA: TGTGCCAGCAGCTTTAGGCGGGAGGGCGACGAGCAGTACTTC
size: -; D: -; V: TRBV5-1; J: TRBJ1-5; CDR3: CASSLDGDSNQPQHF; DNA: TGCGCCAGCAGCTTGGACGGGGATAGCAATCAGCCCCAGCATTTT
size: -; D: -; V: TRBV11-3; J: TRBJ2-1; CDR3: CASSARRGPSANEQFF; DNA: TGTGCCAGCAGCGCGAGGCGGGGGCCCTCCGCCAATGAGCAGTTCTTC
size: -; D: TRBD2; V: TRBV5-6; J: TRBJ2-1; CDR3: CASSLGLAGDEQFF; DNA: TGTGCCAGCAGCCTGGGACTAGCGGGAGATGAGCAGTTCTTC
size: -; D: -; V: TRBV5-1; J: TRBJ1-1; CDR3: CASTPGTLINTEAFF; DNA: TGCGCCAGCACCCCCGGGACACTCATAAACACTGAAGCTTTCTTT
size: -; D: -; V: TRBV7-8; J: TRBJ1-5; CDR3: CASSSDRNQPQHF; DNA: TGTGCCAGCAGCTCCGACAGGAATCAGCCCCAGCATTTT